This TCR beta chain was retrieved from a study of glioma-infiltrating T cells. Deletions cut 2 bases from V and 3 bases from J, with 12 bases between. Germline V gene lookup returns CDR1 SGHRS and CDR2 YFSETQ. CDR3 size: 15 residues. Amplification of TCR alpha and beta CDR3 regions from RNA used iRepertoire nested multiplex PCR. TCRdb fed the multiplex PCR reads into MiXCR, producing one record per CDR3 protein. Among about 380,000 distinct CDR3 sequences listed, about two fifths were seen once. This sequence joins TRBV5-1 and TRBJ2-1; tentatively, D is TRBD2 (6 bases). The sample was glioma tissue, nonneoplastic brain tissue, or PBMCs (not recorded which). The TCR originated in a human donor with low-grade glioma or glioblastoma, undergoing nonglioma brain surgery, or in good health (not recorded which). The CDR3 coding sequence is TGCGCCAGCAGCTTTGGGCTAGCGTTCTACAATGAGCAGTTCTTC. Its protein product is CASSFGLAFYNEQFF.